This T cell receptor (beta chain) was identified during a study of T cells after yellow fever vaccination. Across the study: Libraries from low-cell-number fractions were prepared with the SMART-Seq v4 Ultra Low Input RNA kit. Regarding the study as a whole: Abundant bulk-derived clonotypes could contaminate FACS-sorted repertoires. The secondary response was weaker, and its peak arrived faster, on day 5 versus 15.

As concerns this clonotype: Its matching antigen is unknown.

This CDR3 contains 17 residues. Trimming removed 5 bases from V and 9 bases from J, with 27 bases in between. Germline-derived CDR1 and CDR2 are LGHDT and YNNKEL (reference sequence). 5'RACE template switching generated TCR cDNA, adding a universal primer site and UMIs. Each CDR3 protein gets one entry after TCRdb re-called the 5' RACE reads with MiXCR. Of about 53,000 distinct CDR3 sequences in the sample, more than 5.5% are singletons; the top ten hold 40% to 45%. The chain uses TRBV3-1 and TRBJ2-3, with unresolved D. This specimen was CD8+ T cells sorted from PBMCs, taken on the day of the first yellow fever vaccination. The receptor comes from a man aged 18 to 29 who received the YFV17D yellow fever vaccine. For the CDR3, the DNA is TGTGCCAGCAGCAAGAGAGGCCCGTGGGCACAAGATTGGACGCAGTATTTT. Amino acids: CASSKRGPWAQDWTQYF.